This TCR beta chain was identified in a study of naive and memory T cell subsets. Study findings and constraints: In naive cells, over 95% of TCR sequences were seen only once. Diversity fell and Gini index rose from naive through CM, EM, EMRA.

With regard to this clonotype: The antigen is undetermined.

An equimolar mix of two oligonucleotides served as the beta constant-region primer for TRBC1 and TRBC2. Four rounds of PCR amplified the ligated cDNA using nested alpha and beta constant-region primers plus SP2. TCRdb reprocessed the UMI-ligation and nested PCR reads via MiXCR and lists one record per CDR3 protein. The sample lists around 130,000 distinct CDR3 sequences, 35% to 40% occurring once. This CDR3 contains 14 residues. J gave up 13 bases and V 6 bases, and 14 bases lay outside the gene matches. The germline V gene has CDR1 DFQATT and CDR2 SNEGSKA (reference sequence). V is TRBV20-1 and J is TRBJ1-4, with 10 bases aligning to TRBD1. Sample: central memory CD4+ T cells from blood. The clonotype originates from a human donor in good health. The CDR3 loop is CSAKPGQGPGRLFF. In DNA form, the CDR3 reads TGCAGTGCAAAGCCGGGACAGGGGCCAGGAAGACTGTTTTTT.